This is a list of T cell receptor beta chains from one sample in a study of Graves' ophthalmopathy and Graves' hyperthyroidism. TCRdb independently ran MiXCR on the multiplex PCR reads; one entry per CDR3 protein. In the table there are about 370,000 distinct CDR3 sequences, roughly 17% of which are singletons. The sequencing sample was made of peripheral blood. All receptors derive from an adult woman with stable Graves' hyperthyroidism. CDR3s include the opening cysteine and the closing phenylalanine or tryptophan. A D gene is named only where the DNA matches it firmly. Part of the rows lack a size; the others show once, few, many or a class for expanded clones.

clone_size	v_call	j_call	d_call	cdr3_nt	cdr3_aa
many	TRBV7-2	TRBJ2-7	-	TGTGCCAGCAGCTTAGTGTCCCACGAGCAGTACTTC	CASSLVSHEQYF
many	TRBV12-3/TRBV12-4	TRBJ1-6	-	TGTGCCAGCAGTTTAGCGCCCGGGATTAATTCACCCCTCCACTTT	CASSLAPGINSPLHF
-	TRBV6-1	TRBJ1-5	TRBD1	TGTGCCAGCCGCATCCGGCCAGGGGGGCCCCAGCATTTT	CASRIRPGGPQHF
many	TRBV29-1	TRBJ1-1	-	TGCAGCGTTGAAGGTTTACGTTCCCGGGGTTTGACTGAAGCTTTCTTT	CSVEGLRSRGLTEAFF
many	TRBV11-2	TRBJ2-7	-	TGTGCCAGCAGCTTACTGGACTACGAGCAGTACTTC	CASSLLDYEQYF
many	TRBV18	TRBJ2-7	TRBD1	TGTGCCAGCTCACCCATCACAGGGGCAGACGAGCAGTACTTC	CASSPITGADEQYF
many	TRBV12-3/TRBV12-4	TRBJ2-2	-	TGTGCCAGCACCCAACGGGGCCTGAACACCGGGGAGCTGTTTTTT	CASTQRGLNTGELFF
many	TRBV6-5	TRBJ2-7	TRBD2	TGTGCCAGCACAAGTACTAGCGGGAGGGACTACGAGCAGTACTTC	CASTSTSGRDYEQYF
few	TRBV18	TRBJ1-5	-	TGTGCCAGCTCACCCGGCAGGACCGTTGAGCCCCAGCATTTT	CASSPGRTVEPQHF
many	TRBV6-1	TRBJ1-2	-	TGTGCCAGCAGTGATTGGGCCCTTGGCTACACCTTC	CASSDWALGYTF
many	TRBV7-9	TRBJ1-6	TRBD1	TGTGCCAGCAGCATCATAGCCCGGGACAGGGGATCACCCCTCCACTTT	CASSIIARDRGSPLHF
-	TRBV18	TRBJ1-1	TRBD1	TGTGCCAGCTCACCGGGACAGGAACTGAACACTGAAGCTTTCTTT	CASSPGQELNTEAFF
few	TRBV20-1	TRBJ1-3	-	TGCAGTGCTAGAGATTGGAAACAGTTGTCTGGAAACACCATATATTTT	CSARDWKQLSGNTIYF
-	TRBV12-3/TRBV12-4	TRBJ2-7	TRBD2	TGTGCCAGCAGTTTAGCGACTAGCGGGGGGTTATCCTACGAGCAGTACTTC	CASSLATSGGLSYEQYF
many	TRBV29-1	TRBJ2-6	-	TGCAGCGTTGAAGGTGGGACCGCTCTGTCTGGGGCCAACGTCCTGACTTTC	CSVEGGTALSGANVLTF
many	TRBV7-9	TRBJ2-7	-	TGTGCCAGCAGTCCAATGTACGAGCAGTACTTC	CASSPMYEQYF
-	TRBV12-3/TRBV12-4	TRBJ1-1	-	TGTGCCAAAAATCGAAACACTGAAGCTTTCTTT	CAKNRNTEAFF
many	TRBV9	TRBJ1-2	-	TGTGCCAGCAGCCCCGGGACCGAGAACTATGGCTACACCTTC	CASSPGTENYGYTF
many	TRBV19	TRBJ1-5	-	TGTGCCAGTAGTGTGGACGGCAATCAGCCCCAGCATTTT	CASSVDGNQPQHF
many	TRBV12-3/TRBV12-4	TRBJ1-1	-	TGTGCCACCATTTCAGGGGATAAGAACACTGAAGCTTTCTTT	CATISGDKNTEAFF
-	TRBV4-3	TRBJ1-5	-	TGCGCCAGCAGCCGGTTAATCAATCAGCCCCAGCATTTT	CASSRLINQPQHF
many	TRBV19	TRBJ2-7	TRBD1	TGTGCCAGTAGCCCACTTCAGGGGGCCAAGATCCACGAGCAGTACTTC	CASSPLQGAKIHEQYF
-	TRBV6-5	TRBJ1-6	TRBD1	TGTGCCAGCACCGGACAGGGCGGTTCACCCCTCCACTTT	CASTGQGGSPLHF
many	TRBV28	TRBJ2-2	-	TGTGCCAGCCTGGGACCGAACACCGGGGAGCTGTTTTTT	CASLGPNTGELFF
-	TRBV20-1	TRBJ2-7	-	TGCAGTGCTGCCCCCCGGACCAGAAACTTCTACGAGCAGTACTTC	CSAAPRTRNFYEQYF
many	TRBV30	TRBJ1-1	-	TGTGCCTCGAACAGGGCGAACACTGAAGCTTTCTTT	CASNRANTEAFF
many	TRBV11-2	TRBJ1-1	-	TGTGCCAGCAGCCCCTCTCCTCGACGGAACACTGAAGCTTTCTTT	CASSPSPRRNTEAFF
many	TRBV7-6	TRBJ1-1	-	TGTGCCAGCAGCTTAGCGCATCTGAACACTGAAGCTTTCTTT	CASSLAHLNTEAFF
many	TRBV20-1	TRBJ2-7	TRBD2	TGCAGTGCTCAAGCACCGACTAGCGCAACCTACGAGCAGTACTTC	CSAQAPTSATYEQYF
once	TRBV28	TRBJ1-2	TRBD1	TGTGCCAGCAGTCCGACTTGGGGACAGCTATACTATGGCTACACCTTC	CASSPTWGQLYYGYTF
many	TRBV6-1	TRBJ2-2	TRBD2	TGTGCCAGCAGTCGGAGTAGCGGGATGGGGGAGCTGTTTTTT	CASSRSSGMGELFF
many	TRBV7-3	TRBJ1-1	TRBD1	TGTGCCAGCAGCTTACGAACACAGGGGGCGCGGAACACTGAAGCTTTCTTT	CASSLRTQGARNTEAFF